The source of this TCR beta chain is a study of T cell changes during pregnancy in multiple sclerosis. Clones were sequenced by immunoSEQ multiplex PCR, and TCRdb holds only the in-frame ones, with some missing. The sample holds 42,000 or so clones, 90% to 95% seen once. CDR1 and CDR2 (germline): ENHRY, SYGVKD. Germline trimming cut 8 bases from V and 6 bases from J; bases unmatched to any gene: 13. The CDR3 loop spans 14 amino acids. This specimen was CD4+ T cells from peripheral blood mononuclear cells, taken after pregnancy. This clonotype was sampled from a female donor with multiple sclerosis, enrolled in a pregnancy study. The chain employs TRBV10-3 and TRBJ2-7; 7 bases fit TRBD2. CDR3 bases: TGTGCCATCGGGGGAGGGGTCCAAAATCCCGAGCAGTACTTC. Translated: CAIGGGVQNPEQYF.